This T cell receptor beta chain is drawn from a study of cytomegalovirus exposure and HLA in healthy donors. Background on the study: Out of approximately 170 million T cells, an earlier analysis found over 100 million unique TCR beta sequences in total. The study, taken as a whole, reports: DRB1 showed the most TCR associations and HLA-C the fewest in a later analysis, as rates varied by HLA locus. Certain indistinguishable V segments, among them TRBV6-2 and TRBV6-3, were excluded. CMV serostatus was the sole immune exposure information available.

PCR employed 60 Vbeta and 13 Jbeta primers. Some clones are missing from TCRdb's copy, which holds only in-frame ones; the method was immunoSEQ multiplex PCR. The sample yields approximately 140,000 clones, roughly 73% seen once. As regards this clone: Its antigen is unknown.

V lost 4 bases and J lost 5, with 11 bases in between. Germline V gives CDR1 MDHEN, CDR2 SYDVKM. This CDR3 comprises 14 residues. Specimen: PBMCs. The receptor comes from a human donor in good health. The chain has TRBV28 and TRBJ1-4; D perhaps matches TRBD1 (6 bases). CDR3 nucleotide sequence: TGTGCCAGCAGTTCCAGGGGTTTGAATGAAAAACTGTTTTTT. It specifies CASSSRGLNEKLFF. Supplemented by reference TRBV28 and TRBJ1-4, the full variable domain reads DVKVTQSSRYLVKRTGEKVFLECVQDMDHENMFWYRQDPGLGLRLIYFSYDVKMKEKGDIPEGYSVSREKKERFSLILESASTNQTSMYLCASSSRGLNEKLFFGSGTQLSVL.